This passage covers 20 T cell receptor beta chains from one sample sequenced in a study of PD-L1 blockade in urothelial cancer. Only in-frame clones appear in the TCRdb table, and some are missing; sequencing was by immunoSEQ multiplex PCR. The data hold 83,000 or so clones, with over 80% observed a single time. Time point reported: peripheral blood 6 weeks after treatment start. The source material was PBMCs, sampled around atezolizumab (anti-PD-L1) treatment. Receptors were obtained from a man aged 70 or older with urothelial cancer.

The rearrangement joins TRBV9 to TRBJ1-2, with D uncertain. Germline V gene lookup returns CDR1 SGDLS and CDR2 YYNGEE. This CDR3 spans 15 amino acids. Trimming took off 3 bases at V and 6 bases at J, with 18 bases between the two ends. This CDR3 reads CASSASFEGSDGYTF. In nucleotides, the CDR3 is TGTGCCAGCAGCGCCTCCTTTGAAGGCAGCGATGGCTACACCTTC. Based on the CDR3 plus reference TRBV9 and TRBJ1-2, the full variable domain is DSGVTQTPKHLITATGQRVTLRCSPRSGDLSVYWYQQSLDQGLQFLIQYYNGEERAKGNILERFSAQQFPDLHSELNLSSLELGDSALYFCASSASFEGSDGYTFGSGTRLTVV.

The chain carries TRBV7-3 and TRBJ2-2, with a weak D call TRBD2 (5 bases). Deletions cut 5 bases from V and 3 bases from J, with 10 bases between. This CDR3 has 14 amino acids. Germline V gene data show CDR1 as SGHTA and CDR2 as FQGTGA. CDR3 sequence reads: CASSPGLHTGELFF. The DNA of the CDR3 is TGTGCCAGCAGCCCAGGACTTCACACCGGGGAGCTGTTTTTT.

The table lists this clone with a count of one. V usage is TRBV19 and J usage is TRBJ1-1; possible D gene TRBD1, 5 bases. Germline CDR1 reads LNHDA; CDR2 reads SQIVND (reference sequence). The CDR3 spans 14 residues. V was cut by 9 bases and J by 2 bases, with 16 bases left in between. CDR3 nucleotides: TGTGCCAGCCTTCTGACAGCGCTTAACACTGAAGCTTTCTTT. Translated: CASLLTALNTEAFF.

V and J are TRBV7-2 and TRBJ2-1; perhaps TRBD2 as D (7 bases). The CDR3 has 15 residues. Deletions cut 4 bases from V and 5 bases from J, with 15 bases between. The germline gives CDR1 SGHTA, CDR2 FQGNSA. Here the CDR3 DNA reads TGTGCCAGCAGCTATTGGACTAGGGGGAACAATGAGCAGTTCTTC. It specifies CASSYWTRGNNEQFF.

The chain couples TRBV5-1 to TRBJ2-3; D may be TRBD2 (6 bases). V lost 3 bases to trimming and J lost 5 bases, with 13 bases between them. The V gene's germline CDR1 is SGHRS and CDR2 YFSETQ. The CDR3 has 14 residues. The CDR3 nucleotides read TGCGCCAGCAGCTCCCGGGGGAAGGGAGATACGCAGTATTTT. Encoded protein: CASSSRGKGDTQYF.

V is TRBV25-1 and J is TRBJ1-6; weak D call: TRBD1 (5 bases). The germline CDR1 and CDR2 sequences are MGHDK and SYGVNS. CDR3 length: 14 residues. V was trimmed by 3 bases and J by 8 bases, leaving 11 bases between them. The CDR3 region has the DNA TGTGCCAGCAGTGAGGCAGGGCCTCATTCACCCCTCCACTTT. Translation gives CASSEAGPHSPLHF.

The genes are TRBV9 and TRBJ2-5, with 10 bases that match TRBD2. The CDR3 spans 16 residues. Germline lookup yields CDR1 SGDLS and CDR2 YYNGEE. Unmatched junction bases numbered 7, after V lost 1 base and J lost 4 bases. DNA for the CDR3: TGTGCCAGCAGCGTATCTCCTAGCGGGAGTCTAGAGACCCAGTACTTC. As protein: CASSVSPSGSLETQYF.

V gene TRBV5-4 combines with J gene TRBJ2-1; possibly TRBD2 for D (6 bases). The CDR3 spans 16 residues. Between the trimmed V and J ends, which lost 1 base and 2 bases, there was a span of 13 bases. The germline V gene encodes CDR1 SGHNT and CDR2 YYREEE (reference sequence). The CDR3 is CASSLNRGSTYNEQFF. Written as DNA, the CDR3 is TGTGCCAGCAGCTTGAATCGGGGGTCTACCTACAATGAGCAGTTCTTC.

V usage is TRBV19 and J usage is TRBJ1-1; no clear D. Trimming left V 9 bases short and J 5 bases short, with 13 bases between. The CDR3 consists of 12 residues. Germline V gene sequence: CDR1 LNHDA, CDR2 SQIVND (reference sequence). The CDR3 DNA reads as TGTGCCAGCACCAGTCCCGGGACTGAAGCTTTCTTT. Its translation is CASTSPGTEAFF.

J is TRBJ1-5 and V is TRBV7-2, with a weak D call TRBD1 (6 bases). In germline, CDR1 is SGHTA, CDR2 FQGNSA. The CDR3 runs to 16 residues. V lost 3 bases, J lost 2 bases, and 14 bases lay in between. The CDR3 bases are TGTGCCAGCAGCTTGGTAGCAGGGGTAGGCAATCAGCCCCAGCATTTT. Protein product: CASSLVAGVGNQPQHF.

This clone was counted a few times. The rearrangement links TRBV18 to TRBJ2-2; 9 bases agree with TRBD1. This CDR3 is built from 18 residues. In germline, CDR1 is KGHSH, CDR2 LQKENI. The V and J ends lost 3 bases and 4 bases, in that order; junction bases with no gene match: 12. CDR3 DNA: TGTGCCAGCTCACCCAGGGACAGGGCTCCCTCCGGCACCGGGGAGCTGTTTTTT. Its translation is CASSPRDRAPSGTGELFF. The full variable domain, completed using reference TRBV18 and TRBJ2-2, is NAGVMQNPRHLVRRRGQEARLRCSPMKGHSHVYWYRQLPEEGLKFMVYLQKENIIDESGMPKERFSAEFPKEGPSILRIQQVVRGDSAAYFCASSPRDRAPSGTGELFFGEGSRLTVL.

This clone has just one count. The CDR3 region has the DNA TGTGCCAGCAGCCAAGATCGTCCGGGAACGGGCACCGGGGAGCTGTTTTTT. Its translation: CASSQDRPGTGTGELFF. The V gene is TRBV4-2, the J gene TRBJ2-2, with D possibly being TRBD2 (5 bases). Germline loops: CDR1 LGHNA, CDR2 YNFKEQ. V was cut by 0 bases and J by 4 bases, with 15 bases left in between. This CDR3 comprises 17 residues.

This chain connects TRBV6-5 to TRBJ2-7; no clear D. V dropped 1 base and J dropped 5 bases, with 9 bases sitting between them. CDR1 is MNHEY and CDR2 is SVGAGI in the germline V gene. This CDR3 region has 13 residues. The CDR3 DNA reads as TGTGCCAGCAGTTACTTGGGCAGCAACGAGCAGTACTTC. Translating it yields CASSYLGSNEQYF.

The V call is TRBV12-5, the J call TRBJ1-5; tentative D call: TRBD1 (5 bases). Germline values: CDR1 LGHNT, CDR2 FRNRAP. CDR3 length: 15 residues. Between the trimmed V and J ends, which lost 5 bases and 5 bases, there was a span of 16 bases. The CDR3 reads CASGPESATDQPQHF. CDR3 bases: TGTGCTAGTGGTCCCGAGTCCGCGACAGATCAGCCCCAGCATTTT.

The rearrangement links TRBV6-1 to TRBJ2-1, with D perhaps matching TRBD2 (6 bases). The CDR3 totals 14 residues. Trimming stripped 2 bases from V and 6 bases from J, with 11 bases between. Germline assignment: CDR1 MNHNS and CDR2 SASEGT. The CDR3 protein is CASSERWDSNEQFF. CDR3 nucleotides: TGTGCCAGCAGTGAACGATGGGACTCCAATGAGCAGTTCTTC.

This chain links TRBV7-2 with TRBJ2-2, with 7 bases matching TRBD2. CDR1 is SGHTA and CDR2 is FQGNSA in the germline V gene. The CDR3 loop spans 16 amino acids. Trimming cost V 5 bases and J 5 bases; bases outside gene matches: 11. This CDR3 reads CASSAYGGSGTGELFF. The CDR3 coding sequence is TGTGCCAGCAGCGCCTATGGCGGGAGCGGGACCGGGGAGCTGTTTTTT.

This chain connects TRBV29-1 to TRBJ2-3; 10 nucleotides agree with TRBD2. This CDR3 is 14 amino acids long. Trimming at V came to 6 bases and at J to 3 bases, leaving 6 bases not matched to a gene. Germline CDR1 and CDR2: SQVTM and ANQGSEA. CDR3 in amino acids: CSVLSGGATDTQYF. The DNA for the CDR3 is TGCAGCGTGCTAAGCGGGGGGGCAACAGATACGCAGTATTTT.

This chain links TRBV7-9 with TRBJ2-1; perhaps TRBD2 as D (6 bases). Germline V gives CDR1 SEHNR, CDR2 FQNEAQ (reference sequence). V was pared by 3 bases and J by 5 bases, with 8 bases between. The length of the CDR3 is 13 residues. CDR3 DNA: TGTGCCAGCAGCTTGGCGGGGAACAATGAGCAGTTCTTC. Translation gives CASSLAGNNEQFF.

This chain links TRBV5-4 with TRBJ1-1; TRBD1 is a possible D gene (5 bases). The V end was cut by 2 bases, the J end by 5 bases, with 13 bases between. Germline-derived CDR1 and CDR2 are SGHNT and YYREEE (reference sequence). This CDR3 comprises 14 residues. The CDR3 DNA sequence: TGTGCCAGCAGCTTACCAGGGTACGGGACTGAAGCTTTCTTT. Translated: CASSLPGYGTEAFF.

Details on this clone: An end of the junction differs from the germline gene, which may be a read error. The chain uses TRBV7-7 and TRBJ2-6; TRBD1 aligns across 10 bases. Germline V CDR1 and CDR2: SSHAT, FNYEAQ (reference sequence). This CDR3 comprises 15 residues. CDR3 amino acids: CASSTMDRGGNVLTF. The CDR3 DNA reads TGTGCTAGCAGCACTATGGACAGGGGGGGCAACGTCCTGACTTTC. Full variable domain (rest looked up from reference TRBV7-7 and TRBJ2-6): GAGVSQSPRYKVTKRGQDVTLRCDPISSHATLYWYQQALGQGPEFLTYFNYEAQPDKSGLPSDRFSAERPEGSISTLTIQRTEQRDSAMYRCASSTMDRGGNVLTFGAGSRLTVL.